These T cell receptor beta chains were read from a single sample in a study of shared clonotypes between healthy human individuals. The assay was immunoSEQ multiplex PCR, and TCRdb's table has in-frame clones only and misses some. This sample yields about 380,000 clones, of which just over 95% are seen a single time; 0.32% belongs to the top ten. What was sequenced was memory CD8+ T cells sorted from blood. These receptors all stem from a man aged 25-45 years in good health. CDR3s include the opening cysteine and the closing phenylalanine or tryptophan. A D gene is named only where the DNA matches it firmly. Clone size is shown for a subset of rows, as once, few, many or a class of expanded clone.

d_call j_call v_call clone_size cdr3_aa cdr3_nt
TRBD2 TRBJ2-1 TRBV15 . CATQTGTSGDNEQFF TGTGCCACTCAGACCGGGACTAGCGGAGACAATGAGCAGTTCTTC
. TRBJ2-1 TRBV21-1 once CASSKERQALNEQFF TGTGCCAGCAGCAAAGAAAGACAGGCTCTCAATGAGCAGTTCTTC
. TRBJ2-6 TRBV6-1 few CASSDRGGANVLTF TGTGCCAGCAGTGACAGGGGTGGGGCCAACGTCCTGACTTTC
. TRBJ2-3 TRBV7-2 . CASSLAESTDTQYF TGTGCCAGCAGCTTAGCGGAGAGCACAGATACGCAGTATTTT
. TRBJ2-3 TRBV27 . CASSFWGRVSSTDTQYF TGTGCCAGCAGTTTCTGGGGCAGGGTATCTAGCACAGATACGCAGTATTTT
. TRBJ1-2 TRBV28 . CASRSWGYYGYTF TGTGCCAGCAGATCTTGGGGTTACTATGGCTACACCTTC
TRBD1 TRBJ1-1 TRBV10-1 . CASRRDRGLNTEAFF TGCGCCAGCAGGCGGGACAGGGGTTTGAACACTGAAGCTTTCTTT
TRBD1 TRBJ2-7 TRBV19 . CASRKPGGEQYF TGTGCCAGTAGAAAGCCAGGGGGCGAGCAGTACTTC
. TRBJ1-2 TRBV7-9 . CASSLVPGYNYGYTF TGTGCCAGCAGCTTAGTACCAGGGTACAACTATGGCTACACCTTC
TRBD2 TRBJ2-1 TRBV14 . CASSQEVKRELYNEQFF TGTGCCAGCAGCCAAGAAGTCAAGCGGGAGCTCTACAATGAGCAGTTCTTC
TRBD2 TRBJ2-1 TRBV13 . CASSRGRTSGRSSYNEQFF TGTGCCAGCAGTCGAGGGAGGACTAGCGGTAGGAGCTCCTACAATGAGCAGTTCTTC
. TRBJ2-3 TRBV2 . CASSERGTQYF TGTGCCAGCAGTGAGCGAGGCACGCAGTATTTT
. TRBJ1-5 TRBV5-1 . CASSLDQGQPQHF TGCGCCAGCAGCTTGGACCAGGGTCAGCCCCAGCATTTT
. TRBJ2-3 TRBV6-6 . CASTYGIGTADTQYF TGTGCCAGCACCTATGGGATAGGGACGGCCGATACGCAGTATTTT
TRBD2 TRBJ2-3 TRBV6-4 few CASSASGSTDTQYF TGTGCCAGCAGTGCTAGCGGTAGCACAGATACGCAGTATTTT
TRBD2 TRBJ2-5 TRBV30 . CAWSGLAGETQYF TGTGCCTGGAGTGGACTAGCGGGAGAGACCCAGTACTTC
TRBD2 TRBJ2-3 TRBV28 . CASLSGSLDTQYF TGTGCCAGCCTCAGCGGGAGTTTAGATACGCAGTATTTT
. TRBJ2-5 TRBV30 . CAWSPGETQYF TGTGCCTGGAGTCCCGGGGAGACCCAGTACTTC
TRBD2 TRBJ2-2 TRBV6-5 . CASSRGLAGIGELFF TGTGCCAGCAGTAGGGGACTAGCGGGAATCGGGGAGCTGTTTTTT
. TRBJ1-6 TRBV5-4 . CASNAGSYNSPLHF TGTGCCAGCAATGCGGGCTCCTATAATTCACCCCTCCACTTT
TRBD2 TRBJ2-1 TRBV7-2 . CASSLGLATYNEQFF TGTGCCAGCAGCTTAGGACTAGCGACCTACAATGAGCAGTTCTTC
. TRBJ2-5 TRBV5-1 . CASSLEGSPETQYF TGCGCCAGCAGCTTGGAGGGTAGTCCAGAGACCCAGTACTTC
TRBD1 TRBJ1-4 TRBV4-2 once CASSQDWGQGEKLFF TGTGCCAGCAGCCAAGATTGGGGACAGGGGGAAAAACTGTTTTTT
TRBD1 TRBJ1-2 TRBV18 once CASSPGTGAAYGYTF TGTGCCAGCTCACCAGGGACAGGGGCGGCCTATGGCTACACCTTC
. TRBJ2-3 TRBV5-4 . CASSLNGGASDTQYF TGTGCCAGCAGCTTGAATGGGGGTGCGTCAGATACGCAGTATTTT
TRBD2 TRBJ2-5 TRBV4-1 . CASSQDPTSGETQYF TGCGCCAGCAGCCAAGATCCCACTAGCGGGGAGACCCAGTACTTC
TRBD2 TRBJ2-3 TRBV10-3 . CAIRTSEKYTQYF TGTGCCATCAGGACTAGCGAGAAATATACGCAGTATTTT
. TRBJ2-1 TRBV11-3 . CASSFSSGDEQFF TGTGCCAGCAGCTTTTCCTCGGGGGATGAGCAGTTCTTC
. TRBJ2-7 TRBV5-1 . CASSLANEQYF TGCGCCAGCAGCTTGGCCAACGAGCAGTACTTC
TRBD2 TRBJ2-7 TRBV10-3 . CAISSAGTSAYEQYF TGTGCCATCAGTTCCGCCGGGACTAGCGCTTACGAGCAGTACTTC
TRBD1 TRBJ1-1 TRBV5-4 . CASSLTGGTEAFF TGTGCCAGCAGCTTGACAGGGGGCACTGAAGCTTTCTTT
. TRBJ1-4 TRBV10-3 . CAIRGGSGEKLFF TGTGCCATCAGGGGGGGTTCAGGAGAAAAACTGTTTTTT
TRBD2 TRBJ2-2 TRBV19 . CASSRLAGEGGELFF TGTGCCAGTAGTAGACTAGCGGGAGAGGGAGGGGAGCTGTTTTTT
TRBD1 TRBJ1-5 TRBV5-6 . CASSFRRQGRGQPQHF TGTGCCAGCAGCTTTCGCCGACAGGGGAGGGGTCAGCCCCAGCATTTT
. TRBJ1-1 TRBV6-5 . CASNPSSVHTEAFF TGTGCCAGCAATCCCTCTTCGGTTCACACTGAAGCTTTCTTT
. TRBJ2-2 TRBV30 . CAWSVVAGELFF TGTGCCTGGAGTGTGGTAGCCGGGGAGCTGTTTTTT
TRBD2 TRBJ2-1 TRBV6-6 . CASTRERLAYNEQFF TGTGCCAGCACTCGCGAAAGACTAGCGTACAATGAGCAGTTCTTC
. TRBJ2-3 TRBV6-5 . CASSYKRSTDTQYF TGTGCCAGCAGTTACAAGCGGTCCACAGATACGCAGTATTTT
. TRBJ1-4 TRBV4-1 . CASSQGFSGQANEKLFF TGCGCCAGCAGCCAAGGTTTCTCGGGCCAGGCCAATGAAAAACTGTTTTTT
. TRBJ1-1 TRBV5-1 . CASSLVLGRTVNTEAFF TGCGCCAGCAGCTTGGTGCTCGGACGGACCGTGAACACTGAAGCTTTCTTT
. TRBJ2-2 TRBV6-1 . CASSGLFTGWDTGELFF TGTGCCAGCAGTGGCCTTTTTACAGGGTGGGACACCGGGGAGCTGTTTTTT
TRBD1 TRBJ2-5 TRBV7-2 . CASSLAHRGRETQYF TGTGCCAGCAGCTTAGCGCACAGGGGGCGAGAGACCCAGTACTTC
TRBD1 TRBJ2-7 TRBV2 . CASTTGTGSNEQYF TGTGCCAGCACTACTGGGACAGGGAGCAACGAGCAGTACTTC
TRBD2 TRBJ2-7 TRBV7-8 . CASSYRTSGRAKHEQYF TGTGCCAGCAGCTATCGGACTAGCGGGAGGGCCAAGCACGAGCAGTACTTC
TRBD1 TRBJ2-7 TRBV5-4 . CASSRLKGQGLDEQYF TGTGCCAGCAGCCGATTAAAGGGACAGGGGCTGGACGAGCAGTACTTC
TRBD1 TRBJ1-5 TRBV6-1 . CASSDRQGGNQPQHF TGTGCCAGCAGTGACCGACAGGGAGGCAATCAGCCCCAGCATTTT
. TRBJ1-5 TRBV19 . CASSIVRGARSNQPQHF TGTGCCAGTAGTATTGTAAGGGGGGCGAGAAGCAATCAGCCCCAGCATTTT
TRBD2 TRBJ2-1 TRBV7-2 once CASSLRTSGYNEQFF TGTGCCAGCAGCCTACGGACTAGCGGGTACAATGAGCAGTTCTTC
TRBD1 TRBJ2-1 TRBV5-1 . CASSIRDSSYNEQFF TGCGCCAGCAGCATCCGGGACAGCTCCTACAATGAGCAGTTCTTC
. TRBJ2-5 TRBV7-9 . CASSSGETQYF TGTGCCAGCAGCAGTGGGGAGACCCAGTACTTC
. TRBJ1-2 TRBV27 . CASRDGNYGYTF TGTGCCAGCAGGGACGGGAACTATGGCTACACCTTC
. TRBJ1-3 TRBV4-1 . CASSQALGPGNTIYF TGCGCCAGCAGCCAGGCTCTAGGACCTGGAAACACCATATATTTT
TRBD2 TRBJ2-3 TRBV6-1 . CASSESKAGVGTDTQYF TGTGCCAGCAGTGAAAGTAAAGCGGGAGTGGGTACAGATACGCAGTATTTT
. TRBJ1-1 TRBV6-5 few CASSYRNTEAFF TGTGCCAGCAGTTACAGGAACACTGAAGCTTTCTTT
TRBD1 TRBJ2-7 TRBV19 . CASSFQGQGGYEQYF TGTGCCAGTTCCTTCCAGGGACAGGGGGGATACGAGCAGTACTTC
. TRBJ2-7 TRBV2 once CASSPLREQYF TGTGCCAGCAGCCCTCTTAGAGAGCAGTACTTC